This T cell receptor (beta chain) was obtained from a study of CD8+CD57+ T cells in acquired aplastic anemia. Study-wide background: Mean DNA quantity obtained from sorted CD4+ and CD8+ cells was about 3.5 ug.

Study-wide findings and caveats: Under 35 was the count of CD8+ CDR3 sequences that patients shared with controls. Patients and healthy controls showed no significant CD8+ Simpson's diversity difference.

It was genomic DNA that served as the template for profiling TCR beta VDJ and CDR3. TCRdb passed the reads through MiXCR, listing each CDR3 protein once. The sample holds a few hundred thousand distinct CDR3 sequences, over 25% seen once. Only patients with CD8+CD57+ cell expansion on flow cytometry were chosen for sequencing. Sampling of blood occurred while the patients had still received no therapy. Concerning this clonotype itself: Its target is unknown.

The germline V gene has CDR1 KGHDR and CDR2 SFDVKD. This CDR3 has 16 amino acids. V trimming: 9 bases; J trimming: 1 base; junction bases outside the gene matches: 10. The clonotype comes from a human donor with aplastic anemia. Sample: sorted CD4+, CD8+, or CD8+CD57+ T cells (not recorded which) from PBMCs. The chain joins TRBV24-1 to TRBJ1-5; 8 nucleotides match TRBD1. The CDR3 sequence: CATPDRGLTSNQPQHF. Written as DNA, the CDR3 is TGTGCCACCCCCGACAGGGGACTAACGAGCAATCAGCCCCAGCATTTT.